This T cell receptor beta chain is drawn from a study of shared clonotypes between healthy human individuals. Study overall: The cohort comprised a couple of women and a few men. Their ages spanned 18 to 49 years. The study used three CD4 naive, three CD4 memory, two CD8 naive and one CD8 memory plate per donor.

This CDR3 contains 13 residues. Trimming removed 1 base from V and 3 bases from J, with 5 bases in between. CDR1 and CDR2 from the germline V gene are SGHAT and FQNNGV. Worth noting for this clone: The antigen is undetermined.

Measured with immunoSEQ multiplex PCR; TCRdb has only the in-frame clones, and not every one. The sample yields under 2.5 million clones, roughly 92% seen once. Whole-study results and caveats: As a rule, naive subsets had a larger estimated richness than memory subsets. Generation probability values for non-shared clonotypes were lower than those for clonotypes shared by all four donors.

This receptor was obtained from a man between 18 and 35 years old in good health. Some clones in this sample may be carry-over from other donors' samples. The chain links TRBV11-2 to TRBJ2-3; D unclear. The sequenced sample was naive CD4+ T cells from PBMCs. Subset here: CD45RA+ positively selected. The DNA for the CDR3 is TGTGCCAGCAGCTTAGTTTCGACAGATACGCAGTATTTT. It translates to CASSLVSTDTQYF. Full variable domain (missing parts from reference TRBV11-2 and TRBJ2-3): EAGVAQSPRYKIIEKRQSVAFWCNPISGHATLYWYQQILGQGPKLLIQFQNNGVVDDSQLPKDRFSAERLKGVDSTLKIQPAKLEDSAVYLCASSLVSTDTQYFGPGTRLTVL.